This is a list of T cell receptor beta chains from one sample in a study of beta chain features in type 1 diabetes. The table came from immunoSEQ multiplex PCR; TCRdb's copy has only in-frame clones and leaves some out. Seen here are 400,000 to 500,000 clones, approximately 13% observed once, and the top ten hold approximately 0.038%. Material for sequencing was naive CD4+ T cells from blood. These receptors originate from a man younger than 45 in good health. Each CDR3 is given without its conserved first and last residue. Fields, in order: V gene, CDR3 protein.

v_gene: TRBV18; CDR3aa: ASSRTGDEQY
v_gene: TRBV5-4; CDR3aa: ASSVAANYGYT
v_gene: TRBV9; CDR3aa: ASSATGPNEKLF
v_gene: TRBV7-2; CDR3aa: ASSYGQGTVNGYT
v_gene: TRBV4-2; CDR3aa: ASSRGESAQY
v_gene: TRBV7-2; CDR3aa: ASSLGLVWDTQY
v_gene: TRBV5-4; CDR3aa: ASSLKASGNEQF
v_gene: TRBV29-1; CDR3aa: SGQGQVAQETQY
v_gene: TRBV6-1; CDR3aa: ASSVVLSTTSSGANVLT
v_gene: TRBV7-9; CDR3aa: ASSFDGRDDNEQF
v_gene: TRBV7-2; CDR3aa: ASSLASGRAQNIQY
v_gene: TRBV7-9; CDR3aa: ASSLVGTQY
v_gene: TRBV9; CDR3aa: ASSAGTASYNEQF
v_gene: TRBV7-2; CDR3aa: ASSPQVLIGNTIY
v_gene: TRBV4-3; CDR3aa: ASSQGSASSTDTQY
v_gene: TRBV5-1; CDR3aa: ASSLVRSAADTQY
v_gene: TRBV4-1; CDR3aa: ASSQGLAGNTGELF
v_gene: TRBV28; CDR3aa: ASTGPRGLRETQY
v_gene: TRBV5-6; CDR3aa: ASSPGLSQTEAF
v_gene: TRBV7-2; CDR3aa: ASTISQGAAQY
v_gene: TRBV30; CDR3aa: AWSGNRGLGTEAF
v_gene: TRBV2; CDR3aa: ASSESWGGTGELF
v_gene: TRBV5-6; CDR3aa: ASSSVAGALYNEQF
v_gene: TRBV7-2; CDR3aa: ASSPPLISGANVLT
v_gene: TRBV9; CDR3aa: ASSTREANYGYT
v_gene: TRBV6-1; CDR3aa: ASRRDAGRETQY
v_gene: TRBV30; CDR3aa: AWSVGPGGLRYGYT
v_gene: TRBV5-4; CDR3aa: ASSWDQRPQF
v_gene: TRBV14; CDR3aa: ASSQDRGYGYT
v_gene: TRBV30; CDR3aa: AWSVPGDHTDTQY
v_gene: TRBV29-1; CDR3aa: SVEDSANTEAF
v_gene: TRBV6-5; CDR3aa: ASSGSWSEETQY
v_gene: TRBV29-1; CDR3aa: SVEVERDRQLETQY
v_gene: TRBV7-6; CDR3aa: ASSLGTLGAKNIQY
v_gene: TRBV2; CDR3aa: ASTMGLPQETQY
v_gene: TRBV20-1; CDR3aa: SALGEYEQY
v_gene: TRBV14; CDR3aa: ASSQELRLAGGDTQY
v_gene: TRBV4-2; CDR3aa: ASSQGQETDTQY
v_gene: TRBV6-1; CDR3aa: ASSRDGSYEQY
v_gene: TRBV29-1; CDR3aa: SSGGHYGYT
v_gene: TRBV7-9; CDR3aa: ASSFKGQGPPRGYT
v_gene: TRBV7-3; CDR3aa: ASSLASVNEQF
v_gene: TRBV4-3; CDR3aa: ASSQELATNEKLF